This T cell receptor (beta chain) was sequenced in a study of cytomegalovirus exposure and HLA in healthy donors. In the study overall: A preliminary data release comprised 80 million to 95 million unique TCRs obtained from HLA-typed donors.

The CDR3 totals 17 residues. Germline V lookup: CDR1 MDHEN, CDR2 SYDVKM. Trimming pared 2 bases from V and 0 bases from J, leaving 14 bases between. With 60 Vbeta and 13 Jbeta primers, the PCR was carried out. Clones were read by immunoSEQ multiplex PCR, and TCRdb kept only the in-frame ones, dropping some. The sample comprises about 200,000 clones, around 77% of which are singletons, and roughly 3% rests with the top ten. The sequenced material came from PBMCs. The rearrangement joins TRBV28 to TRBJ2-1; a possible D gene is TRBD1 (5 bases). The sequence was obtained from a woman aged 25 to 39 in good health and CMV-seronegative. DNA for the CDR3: TGTGCCAGCAGTTTACAGTTTCAGGGTTTCTCCTACAATGAGCAGTTCTTC. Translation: CASSLQFQGFSYNEQFF.